The 16 T cell receptor beta chains below come from one sample, sequenced in a study of vaccination and CD4 T cells after COVID-19. Sequencing of DNA taken from cultured CD4+ T cells relied on the Oncomine TCR Beta short-read assay. TCRdb reprocessed the PCR reads with MiXCR, giving one entry per CDR3 protein. The data hold approximately 11,000 distinct CDR3 sequences, with 35% to 45% observed a single time. Treatment noted: roughly 10-day PBMC culture with coronavirus spike peptide pools or control peptides (ViraFEST assay). Their antigens are not known. Specimen: cultured CD4+ T cells from blood. The receptors here all came from a human donor with COVID-19.

This clonotype was seen a handful of times. The chain couples TRBV15 to TRBJ1-2, with D possibly matching TRBD1 (5 bases). This CDR3 contains 15 residues. Germline V gives CDR1 LNHNV, CDR2 YYDKDF (reference sequence). V lost 0 bases and J lost 4, with 12 bases in between. The CDR3 region has the DNA TGTGCCACCAGCAGAGATAGCCAGGGCTCCTATGGCTACACCTTC. Protein product: CATSRDSQGSYGYTF. Combining the CDR3 with reference TRBV15 and TRBJ1-2 gives the whole variable domain DAMVIQNPRYQVTQFGKPVTLSCSQTLNHNVMYWYQQKSSQAPKLLFHYYDKDFNNEADTPDNFQSRRPNTSFCFLDIRSPGLGDTAMYLCATSRDSQGSYGYTFGSGTRLTVV.

The CDR3 sequence: CATSSTTLIPGQGVVEQYF. The CDR3 coding sequence is TGTGCCACCAGCAGCACGACACTTATTCCGGGACAGGGTGTGGTCGAGCAGTACTTC. The chain uses TRBV15 and TRBJ2-7; 9 bases are shared with TRBD1. The V gene end was trimmed by 3 bases and the J gene end by 6 bases; junction bases not matched to a gene: 21. The CDR3 contains 19 residues. Germline CDR1 LNHNV, CDR2 YYDKDF (reference sequence).

This clonotype occurred a few times. The rearrangement joins TRBV7-8 to TRBJ1-2; TRBD1 is a possible D gene (5 bases). V was cut by 4 bases and J by 4 bases, with 7 bases left in between. The length of the CDR3 is 12 residues. Per germline, CDR1 SGHVS and CDR2 FQNEAQ. The CDR3 nucleotides are TGTGCCAGCAGCTCGGGGGGCTATGGCTACACCTTC. It encodes CASSSGGYGYTF.

This clonotype was observed a few times. The V and J genes are TRBV7-9 and TRBJ2-3; 10 bases are shared with TRBD2. Germline loops: CDR1 SEHNR, CDR2 FQNEAQ (reference sequence). V trimming: 6 bases; J trimming: 1 base; junction bases outside the gene matches: 7. This CDR3 has 16 amino acids. CDR3 DNA sequence: TGTGCCAGCAGGTCCCTAGCGGGGGCCGGCACAGATACGCAGTATTTT. This encodes CASRSLAGAGTDTQYF.

The V call is TRBV4-2, the J call TRBJ2-3, with 7 bases fitting TRBD2. The CDR3 is 12 residues long. V lost 1 base to trimming and J lost 8 bases; unmatched junction nucleotides: 0. The germline V gene encodes CDR1 LGHNA and CDR2 YNFKEQ. The CDR3 loop reads CASSQAGGTQYF. The CDR3 nucleotides are TGTGCCAGCAGCCAAGCGGGGGGTACGCAGTATTTT.

This chain links TRBV5-6 with TRBJ1-4; D is perhaps TRBD1 (5 bases). Germline CDR1 and CDR2: SGHDT and YYEEEE. V lost 2 bases to trimming and J lost 0 bases, with 5 bases between them. This CDR3 contains 14 residues. The chain's CDR3 is CASSFRATNEKLFF. In nucleotides, the CDR3 is TGTGCCAGCAGCTTCAGGGCAACTAATGAAAAACTGTTTTTT. The full variable domain, in which reference TRBV5-6 and TRBJ1-4 provide the parts outside the CDR3, is DAGVTQSPTHLIKTRGQQVTLRCSPKSGHDTVSWYQQALGQGPQFIFQYYEEEERQRGNFPDRFSGHQFPNYSSELNVNALLLGDSALYLCASSFRATNEKLFFGSGTQLSVL.

The V call is TRBV6-2 or TRBV6-3, the J call TRBJ2-2, with no clear D. The CDR3 has 13 residues. V was clipped by 6 bases and J by 0 bases, with 5 bases between them. Germline V gives CDR1 MNHEY, CDR2 SVGEGT. CDR3 sequence (DNA): TGTGCCAGCAGAACGTCGAACACCGGGGAGCTGTTTTTT. It encodes CASRTSNTGELFF.

V is TRBV11-2 and J is TRBJ2-1; D is undetermined. Germline values: CDR1 SGHAT, CDR2 FQNNGV. This CDR3 has 13 amino acids. Trimming cost V 0 bases and J 15 bases, with 15 bases left between them. The CDR3 coding sequence is TGTGCCAGCAGCTTAGATCTCTGGACGGAACGGTTCTTC. It yields the protein CASSLDLWTERFF.

The chain recombines TRBV6-1 with TRBJ1-4; D remains unclear. The CDR3 loop spans 13 amino acids. The ends were cut back, 8 bases at V and 8 bases at J, with 15 bases in the middle. CDR1 is MNHNS and CDR2 is SASEGT in the germline V gene. CDR3 region: CASQRGTKEKLFF. As DNA, the CDR3 is TGTGCCAGCCAACGGGGAACCAAAGAAAAACTGTTTTTT.

This clonotype was recorded only once. The genes are TRBV5-1 and TRBJ2-6, with D uncertain. The V gene's germline CDR1 is SGHRS and CDR2 YFSETQ. The CDR3 spans 15 residues. V shed 2 bases and J shed 2 bases, with 8 bases lying between them. In DNA form, the CDR3 reads TGCGCCAGCAGCTTCGGGCCTACTGGGGCCAACGTCCTGACTTTC. Amino acid sequence: CASSFGPTGANVLTF.

V gene TRBV5-1 combines with J gene TRBJ1-2; 10 bases are shared with TRBD1. Germline CDR1 reads SGHRS; CDR2 reads YFSETQ. This CDR3 spans 17 amino acids. V trimming: 1 base; J trimming: 6 bases; junction bases outside the gene matches: 12. This CDR3 is CASSLYGTGDSRDGYTF. CDR3 coding DNA: TGCGCCAGCAGCTTGTATGGGACAGGGGACTCGCGGGATGGCTACACCTTC.

The chain is built from TRBV5-1 and TRBJ1-2, with a tentative D call TRBD1 (6 bases). CDR1 and CDR2 from the germline V gene are SGHRS and YFSETQ. The CDR3 totals 15 residues. V gave up 0 bases and J gave up 6 bases, with 15 bases separating them. CDR3 nucleotides: TGCGCCAGCAGCTTGGACGGGGGGCGCTTCGATGGCTACACCTTC. This sequence encodes CASSLDGGRFDGYTF.

This clonotype was counted a few times. V and J are TRBV11-3 and TRBJ1-2, with 7 nucleotides matching TRBD1. Unmatched junction bases numbered 8, after V lost 3 bases and J lost 4 bases. The CDR3 extends over 15 amino acids. Germline lookup yields CDR1 SGHNT and CDR2 YENEEA. DNA of the CDR3: TGTGCCAGCAGCTTGGATGGACAGGACCGCTATGGCTACACCTTC. Encoded protein: CASSLDGQDRYGYTF.

The chain uses TRBV30 and TRBJ2-5; the D is unclear. Germline-derived CDR1 and CDR2 are GTSNPN and SVGIG (reference sequence). Trimming shortened V by 2 bases and J by 4 bases, and 2 bases separated the two germline ends. This CDR3 contains 10 residues. The CDR3: CAWSIETQYF. The CDR3 region has the DNA TGTGCCTGGAGTATAGAGACCCAGTACTTC.

This clonotype was counted a few times. This sequence joins TRBV6-2 or TRBV6-3 and TRBJ1-1; 10 nucleotides agree with TRBD1. This CDR3 is 16 amino acids long. The germline V gene encodes CDR1 MNHEY and CDR2 SVGEGT. V lost 5 bases and J lost 4; bases outside the gene matches: 10. The CDR3 loop reads CASSTVMGQGSTEAFF. The CDR3 DNA is TGTGCCAGCAGTACAGTCATGGGACAGGGGAGCACTGAAGCTTTCTTT.

The chain carries TRBV2 and TRBJ2-1; D is undetermined. Germline V CDR1 and CDR2: SNHLY, FYNNEI. With 1 base removed from V and 8 bases from J, the gap between germline ends came to 12 bases. The CDR3 spans 14 residues. The CDR3 bases are TGTGCCAGCAGTGAAGGGGCTGGAAACGATGAGCAGTTCTTC. As protein: CASSEGAGNDEQFF. The variable domain in full, with the rest retrieved from reference TRBV2 and TRBJ2-1, is EPEVTQTPSHQVTQMGQEVILRCVPISNHLYFYWYRQILGQKVEFLVSFYNNEISEKSEIFDDQFSVERPDGSNFTLKIRSTKLEDSAMYFCASSEGAGNDEQFFGPGTRLTVL.